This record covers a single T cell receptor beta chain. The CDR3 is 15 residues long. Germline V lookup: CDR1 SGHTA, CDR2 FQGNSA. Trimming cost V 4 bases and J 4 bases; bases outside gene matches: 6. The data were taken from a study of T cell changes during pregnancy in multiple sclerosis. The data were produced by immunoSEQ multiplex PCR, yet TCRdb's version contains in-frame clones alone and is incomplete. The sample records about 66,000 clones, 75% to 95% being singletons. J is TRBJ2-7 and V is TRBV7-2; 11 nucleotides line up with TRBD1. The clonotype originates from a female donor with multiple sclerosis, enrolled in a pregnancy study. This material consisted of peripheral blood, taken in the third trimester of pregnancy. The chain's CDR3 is CASSSPGTGGYEQYF. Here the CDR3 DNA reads TGTGCCAGCAGCTCTCCTGGGACAGGGGGTTACGAGCAGTACTTC. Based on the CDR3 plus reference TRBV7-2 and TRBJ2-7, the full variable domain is GAGVSQSPSNKVTEKGKDVELRCDPISGHTALYWYRQSLGQGLEFLIYFQGNSAPDKSGLPSDRFSAERTGGSVSTLTIQRTQQEDSAVYLCASSSPGTGGYEQYFGPGTRLTVT.